A single sample is the source of the 2 T cell receptor beta chains below, sequenced in a study of cytomegalovirus exposure and HLA in healthy donors. In the PCR, 60 Vbeta and 13 Jbeta primers were used. Repertoires were generated with immunoSEQ multiplex PCR, while TCRdb's copy carries only in-frame clones and drops some. The repertoire holds tens of thousands of clones, with around three quarters as singletons. The sequenced sample consisted of PBMCs. Receptors were obtained from a man aged 30-40 years in good health and CMV-seronegative.

This clone was seen only a few times. This sequence joins TRBV10-3 and TRBJ2-6, with TRBD1 matching 7 bases. J was trimmed by 3 bases and V by 5 bases; bases with no gene match: 4. CDR1 ENHRY and CDR2 SYGVKD come from the germline V gene. The CDR3 extends over 15 amino acids. Here the CDR3 DNA reads TGTGCCATCAGTAACACAGGGGATGGGGCCAACGTCCTGACTTTC. This codes for CAISNTGDGANVLTF.

This chain joins TRBV6-5 and TRBJ1-1, with D possibly TRBD1 on 6 matching bases. The V gene's germline CDR1 is MNHEY and CDR2 SVGAGI. The CDR3 is 15 residues long. V was trimmed by 4 bases and J by 1 base, leaving 13 bases between them. The CDR3 loop reads CASSLATGWNTEAFF. CDR3 bases: TGTGCCAGCAGTTTAGCAACAGGGTGGAACACTGAAGCTTTCTTT.